This record concerns one TCR beta chain sequence. The data are from a study of blood T cell repertoires in COVID-19. Overall study context: Acute and convalescent COVID-19 samples came from the United States, Italy and Spain. T cells, B-cell-depleted T cells, or PBMCs supplied cDNA or gDNA.

Authors' processing steps: Researchers report that nucleated cell counts were estimated from reference gene primer amplification. Assay: immunoSEQ multiplex PCR; the TCRdb copy retains only in-frame clones and omits some. The V and J calls and clone size were taken over from that table, and D and trimming were inferred from the DNA. Here the sample spans around 200,000 clones, around 84% being singletons. The ends lost 2 bases at V and 8 bases at J; junction bases unmatched: 11. The CDR3 is 15 amino acids. Germline V gene sequence: CDR1 MNHEY, CDR2 SVGEGT. Sequencing input: peripheral blood. The rearrangement uses TRBV6-2 or TRBV6-3 and TRBJ1-1, with 7 bases matching TRBD1. The receptor's source is an elderly man with acute or convalescent COVID-19. CDR3 nucleotide sequence: TGTGCCAGCAGTTACCCGGGACAGCGCCCAGGGGAAGCTTTCTTT. This codes for CASSYPGQRPGEAFF.